This T cell receptor (beta chain) is from a study of blood T cells in healthy people across ages. Points from the study as a whole: Shifts in expanded clonotypes may have been confounded by donor CMV status, which was unknown. Per-million-T-cell TCR beta diversity fell roughly linearly with age.

CDR3 length: 20 amino acids. Trimming took off 2 bases at V and 2 bases at J, with 27 bases between the two ends. This clonotype was seen a few times. Its antigen is as yet unknown. Sample donors were healthy Caucasian individuals that came from Russia, aged roughly 6 to 100. Through a sample-barcoded 5' primer and a J-beta primer mix, a second PCR was run for about 6 to 11 cycles. Unique molecular identifiers of 12 random nucleotides labeled each cDNA. MiXCR, applied by TCRdb to the 5' RACE reads, yields one record per CDR3 protein. This repertoire shows about 1,400,000 distinct CDR3 sequences, roughly 59% found once; its top ten account for approximately 7%.

Sequenced sample: blood. This TCR was sampled from a man aged 18 to 35 in good health. The chain is built from TRBV12-3 or TRBV12-4 and TRBJ2-5; possibly TRBD2 for D (5 bases). DNA of the CDR3: TGTGCCAGCAGTTTAACCCTCCCTCCGTATGAGGGTGGATCACAAGAGACCCAGTACTTC. Translation gives CASSLTLPPYEGGSQETQYF.